The present entry profiles one T cell receptor beta chain with its context. Its antigen is still unknown. Germline V lookup: CDR1 SNHLY, CDR2 FYNNEI. The CDR3 extends over 13 amino acids. With 7 bases clipped from V and 5 bases from J, the junction kept 4 bases outside the gene matches. In the study's own analysis: With immunoSEQ giving junction-only sequences and no quality scores, filtering differed. Libraries were prepared by immunoSEQ multiplex PCR; TCRdb keeps only in-frame clonotypes and omits some of them. V, J and clone size derive from that table, while D and trimming were established from the DNA sequence. The sample contains 2 million to 2.5 million clones, 95% of which appear only once. This sample was taken from a study of shared clonotypes between healthy human individuals. Looking at the study overall: The people who gave samples were two women and a few men aged 18 to 49. Study results and limitations: Against clonotypes common to all four donors, non-shared ones had lower generation probabilities.

All the donors were Caucasian adults who lived in Nashville, Tennessee. V and J are TRBV2 and TRBJ2-1; 8 bases are shared with TRBD1. This clonotype originated in a young man in good health. The sequencing input was naive CD4+ T cells sorted from blood. As for subset: CD45RA+ positively selected. In DNA form, the CDR3 reads TGTGCCAGCAACCTGGGACAGGACAATGAGCAGTTCTTC. It is translated as CASNLGQDNEQFF.